A single sample gave rise to the 20 T cell receptor beta chains below, sequenced in a study of T cell responses to AZD1222 COVID-19 vaccine. The protocol was immunoSEQ multiplex PCR, while the TCRdb copy is restricted to in-frame clones and leaves out a portion. The sample shows some 120,000 clones, 75% to 90% of them seen only once. Sequenced here: peripheral blood, sampled on day 0 of MenACWY control vaccination. The origin of the receptors is an adult in good health.

The chain recombines TRBV12-3 or TRBV12-4 with TRBJ1-2, with D possibly matching TRBD1 (6 bases). The CDR3 runs to 13 residues. Trimming took 7 bases from V and 14 from J, leaving 23 bases between them. The CDR3 bases are TGTGCCAGCACTAATAGCGAGGGGGGTACTTATACCTTC. It translates to CASTNSEGGTYTF.

The chain couples TRBV3-1 (or the pseudogene TRBV3-2) to TRBJ2-7, with a weak D call TRBD2 (7 bases). This CDR3 has 16 amino acids. V gave up 4 bases and J gave up 2 bases, with 18 bases separating them. The germline CDR1 and CDR2 sequences are LGHDT and YNNKEL (reference sequence). CDR3 amino acids: CASSRSEAGAPYEQYF. The CDR3 bases are TGTGCCAGCAGCCGGTCAGAGGCGGGGGCTCCCTACGAGCAGTACTTC.

In this sample, this clone turned up a few times. This chain links TRBV9 with TRBJ1-6; 8 positions agree with TRBD1. CDR1 is SGDLS and CDR2 is YYNGEE in the germline V gene. The CDR3 sequence is 14 residues long. V was pared by 3 bases and J by 10 bases, with 6 bases of the junction left unmatched. The CDR3 sequence is CASSADRGGSPLHF. The CDR3 DNA follows: TGTGCCAGCAGCGCCGACAGGGGAGGATCACCCCTCCACTTT.

This sequence joins TRBV5-4 and TRBJ1-1; D remains ambiguous. The CDR3 consists of 14 residues. V lost 2 bases, J lost 0 bases, and 8 bases lay in between. The germline V gene encodes CDR1 SGHNT and CDR2 YYREEE (reference sequence). In DNA form, the CDR3 reads TGTGCCAGCAGCTTAGGAAATATGAACACTGAAGCTTTCTTT. This translates into CASSLGNMNTEAFF.

The chain combines TRBV6-5 with TRBJ2-3, with unresolved D. Trimming took 10 bases from V and 6 from J, leaving 11 bases between them. CDR1 and CDR2 from the germline V gene are MNHEY and SVGAGI. CDR3 length: 11 residues. CDR3 nucleotides: TGTGCCACCCAGCGCGCCGATACGCAGTATTTT. It yields the protein CATQRADTQYF.

This rearrangement joins TRBV9 to TRBJ1-1, with D possibly being TRBD1 (6 bases). Germline loops: CDR1 SGDLS, CDR2 YYNGEE. The CDR3 spans 15 residues. Trimming stripped 5 bases from V and 1 base from J, with 15 bases between. The CDR3 nucleotides are TGTGCCAGCAGTAAGGGGGGCGCTGGGAACACTGAAGCTTTCTTT. It yields the protein CASSKGGAGNTEAFF. Combining the CDR3 with reference TRBV9 and TRBJ1-1 gives the whole variable domain DSGVTQTPKHLITATGQRVTLRCSPRSGDLSVYWYQQSLDQGLQFLIQYYNGEERAKGNILERFSAQQFPDLHSELNLSSLELGDSALYFCASSKGGAGNTEAFFGQGTRLTVV.

The chain carries TRBV4-3 and TRBJ2-7; D tentatively reads TRBD1 or TRBD2 (5 bases each). The V gene lost 4 bases and the J gene lost 5 bases, with 15 bases spanning the gap. Germline V CDR1 and CDR2: LGHNA, YSLEER. The CDR3 is made up of 14 amino acids. In DNA, the CDR3 is TGCGCCAGCAGCCGAGGGGTAGGGTTGCACGAGCAGTACTTC. Translating it yields CASSRGVGLHEQYF.

The chain carries TRBV12-3 or TRBV12-4 and TRBJ1-6; unclear D gene. Trimming shortened V by 3 bases and J by 13 bases, and 13 bases separated the two germline ends. This CDR3 region has 13 residues. DNA for the CDR3: TGTGCCAGCAGTTTTCTCTCTTACGCGCCCCTCCACTTT. This translates into CASSFLSYAPLHF.

The V and J genes are TRBV7-3 and TRBJ2-3; D is undetermined. The germline CDR1 and CDR2 sequences are SGHTA and FQGTGA. This CDR3 is built from 14 residues. V shed 0 bases and J shed 2 bases, with 6 bases lying between them. CDR3 nucleotides: TGTGCCAGCAGCTTAACGAGTCCCACAGATACGCAGTATTTT. Translating it yields CASSLTSPTDTQYF.

This rearrangement joins TRBV3-1 (or the pseudogene TRBV3-2) to TRBJ2-6; D is uncertain. Germline CDR1 reads LGHDT; CDR2 reads YNNKEL (reference sequence). CDR3 length: 15 amino acids. The germline V and J ends were trimmed by 5 bases and 4 bases, with 12 bases remaining between them. DNA for the CDR3: TGTGCCAGCAGCTCACTGCCCTCCGGGGCCAACGTCCTGACTTTC. Residues: CASSSLPSGANVLTF.

The chain links TRBV6-5 to TRBJ2-5; 8 nucleotides align to TRBD1. The V and J ends lost 2 bases and 4 bases, in that order; junction bases with no gene match: 3. The germline gives CDR1 MNHEY, CDR2 SVGAGI. The CDR3 length is 14 residues. CDR3 sequence reads: CASSYGTGGETQYF. Here the CDR3 DNA reads TGTGCCAGCAGTTACGGTACAGGGGGAGAGACCCAGTACTTC.

The rearrangement uses TRBV4-3 and TRBJ2-2; a weak D match, TRBD2 (6 bases). Trimming pared 0 bases from V and 2 bases from J, leaving 10 bases between. The CDR3 has 16 residues. The V gene's germline CDR1 is LGHNA and CDR2 YSLEER. CDR3 residues: CASSQEVGLNTGELFF. DNA of the CDR3: TGCGCCAGCAGCCAAGAAGTCGGACTAAACACCGGGGAGCTGTTTTTT.

This clone was observed once. This chain uses TRBV7-3 with TRBJ2-3; D is unresolved. The germline V gene encodes CDR1 SGHTA and CDR2 FQGTGA. The CDR3 totals 12 residues. The V and J ends lost 4 bases and 1 base respectively, with 3 bases between them. CDR3: CASSSGTDTQYF. CDR3 DNA: TGTGCCAGCAGCTCTGGCACAGATACGCAGTATTTT.

The chain carries TRBV11-3 and TRBJ2-7; D gene ambiguous. CDR1 and CDR2 (germline): SGHNT, YENEEA. V was shortened by 5 bases and J by 6 bases, with 14 bases between the two germline ends. CDR3 size: 13 residues. The CDR3 here is CASSLPPGAEQYF. The DNA for the CDR3 is TGTGCCAGCAGCCTCCCCCCAGGTGCCGAGCAGTACTTC. Variable domain in full (rest from reference TRBV11-3 and TRBJ2-7): EAGVVQSPRYKIIEKKQPVAFWCNPISGHNTLYWYLQNLGQGPELLIRYENEEAVDDSQLPKDRFSAERLKGVDSTLKIQPAELGDSAVYLCASSLPPGAEQYFGPGTRLTVT.

This clone has just a few counts. The chain carries TRBV5-1 and TRBJ2-2; D is unclear. CDR3 size: 15 residues. Trimming took off 3 bases at V and 1 base at J, with 10 bases between the two ends. Per the germline V gene, CDR1 is SGHRS and CDR2 is YFSETQ. Here the CDR3 reads CASSSLVGNTGELFF. CDR3 in DNA: TGCGCCAGCAGCTCATTAGTGGGGAACACCGGGGAGCTGTTTTTT.

The rearrangement joins TRBV9 to TRBJ2-1; possible D gene TRBD1, 6 bases. The germline V and J ends were trimmed by 0 bases and 7 bases, with 20 bases remaining between them. Germline CDR1 SGDLS, CDR2 YYNGEE. The CDR3 contains 17 residues. The CDR3 DNA reads as TGTGCCAGCAGCGTAGCTAAGGGACCTAGGGGGTGGAATGAGCAGTTCTTC. Translating it yields CASSVAKGPRGWNEQFF.

This clone was observed a single time. The chain couples TRBV25-1 to TRBJ1-1; 10 bases agree with TRBD1. Germline CDR1 is MGHDK and CDR2 is SYGVNS. This CDR3 spans 17 amino acids. J was trimmed by 0 bases and V by 1 base; bases with no gene match: 5. The CDR3 loop reads CASSEWGQGRMNTEAFF. Here the CDR3 DNA reads TGTGCCAGCAGTGAATGGGGACAGGGGAGGATGAACACTGAAGCTTTCTTT.

This rearrangement joins TRBV6-5 to TRBJ2-1; 7 nucleotides align to TRBD1. Germline V gives CDR1 MNHEY, CDR2 SVGAGI. The CDR3 runs to 15 residues. V trimming: 5 bases; J trimming: 3 bases; junction bases outside the gene matches: 7. The CDR3 sequence is CASSTGERSYNEQFF. CDR3 bases: TGTGCCAGCAGTACAGGGGAACGCAGCTACAATGAGCAGTTCTTC.

This clone has just a few counts. This chain links TRBV9 with TRBJ1-1; no clear D gene. V gave up 0 bases and J gave up 7 bases, with 13 bases separating them. Germline CDR1 reads SGDLS; CDR2 reads YYNGEE. This CDR3 has 14 amino acids. Written as DNA, the CDR3 is TGTGCCAGCAGCGTAGACCCAACTCAAGGTGAAGCTTTCTTT. Translating gives CASSVDPTQGEAFF.

The CDR3 DNA sequence: TGCGCCAGCAGCGTCGTACAGCCGCAATCCGAAGCTTTCTTT. This gives the protein CASSVVQPQSEAFF. The chain couples TRBV5-1 to TRBJ1-1; D call uncertain. V lost 4 bases and J lost 8, with 18 bases in between. The CDR3 is 14 residues long. Per germline, CDR1 SGHRS and CDR2 YFSETQ.